The clone carrying this T cell receptor (beta chain) was recorded at least ten times. What it recognizes is unknown. CDR3 length: 13 residues. From germline, CDR1 is GTSNPN and CDR2 SVGIG (reference sequence). Trimming removed 4 bases from V and 2 bases from J, with 11 bases in between. Amplification of TCR beta CDR3 regions used RNA as the template. When the TCR CDR3 underwent first-round RT-PCR, the HTBI primer set was used. In TCRdb, the multiplex PCR reads were re-called with MiXCR into one record per CDR3 protein. The table includes a few hundred thousand distinct CDR3 sequences, approximately 15% detected once. This sample is drawn from a study of T cells in Graves' hyperthyroidism and ophthalmopathy. General study findings and limits: Blood also showed most of the thyroid clonotypes that were expanded above 0.001.

Newly diagnosed patients aged 18 to 65 had hyperthyroidism of under 2 months' duration. Those patients with uncontrolled infection, other autoimmune disease, pregnancy or lactation were excluded. This receptor was obtained from a young woman with Graves' hyperthyroidism. Sample: blood. The V call is TRBV30, the J call TRBJ2-5; a weak D match, TRBD2 (5 bases). CDR3 DNA: TGTGCCTGGACCCCCGGGATACAAGAGACCCAGTACTTC. It translates to CAWTPGIQETQYF.